The next 7 T cell receptor beta chains were all read from a single sample in a study of beta chain features in type 1 diabetes. Study conclusions and caveats: Shorter TCRB CDR3s, moderately but significantly so, were found in Type 1 diabetes patients in all four CD4+ subsets.

These receptors are not linked to any known antigen. Reverse transcribing all isolated RNA meant expressed TCRB transcripts were sequenced. Assay used: immunoSEQ multiplex PCR; TCRdb lists only in-frame clones, some missing. The sample includes under 300,000 clones, approximately 25% seen only once; the top ten take 0.012%. Sequencing was carried out using naive CD4+ T cells from blood. The receptors originated from a woman aged 25 to 45 with type 1 diabetes.

The rearrangement links TRBV30 to TRBJ2-7; TRBD2 is a possible D gene (6 bases). Germline assignment: CDR1 GTSNPN and CDR2 SVGIG (reference sequence). V dropped 2 bases and J dropped 6 bases, with 17 bases sitting between them. The CDR3 has 14 residues. CDR3 protein: CAWSSRGGLVEQYF. CDR3 nucleotides: TGTGCCTGGAGTTCAAGGGGAGGCTTGGTCGAGCAGTACTTC.

This clone has more than one count but fewer than ten. The genes are TRBV5-4 and TRBJ2-7; 8 nucleotides agree with TRBD1. The CDR3 totals 15 residues. The V and J ends lost 4 bases and 2 bases, in that order; junction bases with no gene match: 8. The germline V gene has CDR1 SGHNT and CDR2 YYREEE (reference sequence). CDR3 protein: CASSERTGPTYEQYF. As DNA, the CDR3 is TGTGCCAGCAGCGAAAGGACAGGGCCAACCTACGAGCAGTACTTC. The full variable domain, rest sourced from reference TRBV5-4 and TRBJ2-7, is ETGVTQSPTHLIKTRGQQVTLRCSSQSGHNTVSWYQQALGQGPQFIFQYYREEENGRGNFPPRFSGLQFPNYSSELNVNALELDDSALYLCASSERTGPTYEQYFGPGTRLTVT.

In its sample, this clone was seen a few times. The chain joins TRBV7-9 to TRBJ2-1, with 10 bases fitting TRBD2. Germline CDR1 and CDR2: SEHNR and FQNEAQ (reference sequence). The CDR3 is made up of 17 amino acids. Unmatched junction bases numbered 11, after V lost 3 bases and J lost 6 bases. The CDR3 DNA reads TGTGCCAGCAGCTTTACCCCTAGCGGGAGTGGGTTCAATGAGCAGTTCTTC. Translating gives CASSFTPSGSGFNEQFF.

A few counts support this clone. This chain joins TRBV7-3 and TRBJ1-1; D ambiguous. Germline CDR1 reads SGHTA; CDR2 reads FQGTGA. The germline V and J ends were trimmed by 2 bases and 0 bases, with 7 bases remaining between them. CDR3 size: 14 residues. CDR3: CASSLQIMNTEAFF. The CDR3 coding sequence is TGTGCCAGCAGCTTACAGATAATGAACACTGAAGCTTTCTTT.

V usage is TRBV7-9 and J usage is TRBJ2-5; TRBD2 matches 8 bases. Germline-derived CDR1 and CDR2 are SEHNR and FQNEAQ (reference sequence). After removal of 2 bases from V and 2 bases from J, the junction contained 7 bases not matched to a gene. This CDR3 is 16 amino acids long. CDR3 in amino acids: CASSLNPAGVQETQYF. In DNA, the CDR3 is TGTGCCAGCAGCTTAAACCCAGCGGGGGTACAAGAGACCCAGTACTTC.

This clone was observed a few times. V gene TRBV30 combines with J gene TRBJ1-4; 7 bases map to TRBD1. V dropped 2 bases and J dropped 6; count of bases not matched to a gene: 3. The CDR3 is made up of 13 amino acids. The V gene's germline CDR1 is GTSNPN and CDR2 SVGIG (reference sequence). This CDR3 is CAWSIQGDEKLFF. In DNA, the CDR3 is TGTGCCTGGAGTATCCAGGGGGATGAAAAACTGTTTTTT.

With respect to this clone: Other DNA sequences in the same sample also yield this CDR3. V usage is TRBV7-3 and J usage is TRBJ1-1, with D possibly being TRBD1 (6 bases). The length of the CDR3 is 13 residues. The germline V gene has CDR1 SGHTA and CDR2 FQGTGA. V dropped 6 bases and J dropped 1 base, with 9 bases sitting between them. The CDR3 region is CASSAQGNTEAFF. DNA of the CDR3: TGTGCCAGCAGTGCACAGGGGAACACTGAAGCTTTCTTT.